This T cell receptor beta chain was sequenced during a study of T cells in Graves' hyperthyroidism and ophthalmopathy. Overall study results and limits: In blood, most of the thyroid clonotypes expanded above 0.001 were also present. Ophthalmopathy and stable hyperthyroidism were separated by a 13 V-J model.

With respect to this clonotype: Its cognate antigen is unknown.

Clinical symptoms, serum thyroxine, TRAb, thyroid ultrasound and orbital computed tomography established diagnosis. Germline assignment: CDR1 SGHTA and CDR2 FQGNSA. The CDR3 sequence is 16 residues long. With V trimmed by 4 bases and J by 1 base, 4 bases remained unmatched. TCR beta CDR3 sequences were amplified from RNA transcripts. Researchers ran a first-round RT-PCR on the TCR CDR3 using the HTBI primer set. TCRdb used MiXCR to reprocess the multiplex PCR reads, holding one entry per CDR3 protein. The data contain 500,000 to 600,000 distinct CDR3 sequences, around 46% of them singletons. The sequence was collected from an adult woman with Graves' disease, either hyperthyroidism or ophthalmopathy (not recorded which). The gene calls are TRBV7-2 and TRBJ1-5; 10 bases match TRBD1. What was sequenced was peripheral blood or thyroid tissue (not recorded which). The CDR3: CASSSGQGKSNQPQHF. Here the CDR3 DNA reads TGTGCCAGCAGCTCGGGACAGGGGAAAAGCAATCAGCCCCAGCATTTT.